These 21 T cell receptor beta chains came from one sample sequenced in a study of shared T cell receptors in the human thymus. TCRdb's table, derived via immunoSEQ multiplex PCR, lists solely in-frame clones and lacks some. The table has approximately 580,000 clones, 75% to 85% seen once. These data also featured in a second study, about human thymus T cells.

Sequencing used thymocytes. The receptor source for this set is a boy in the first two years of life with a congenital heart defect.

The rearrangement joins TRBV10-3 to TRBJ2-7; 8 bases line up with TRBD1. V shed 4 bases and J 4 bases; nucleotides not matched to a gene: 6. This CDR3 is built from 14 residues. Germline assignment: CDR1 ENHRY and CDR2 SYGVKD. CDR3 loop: CAISGGTGGYEQYF. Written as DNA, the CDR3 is TGTGCCATCAGTGGGGGGACAGGAGGTTACGAGCAGTACTTC.

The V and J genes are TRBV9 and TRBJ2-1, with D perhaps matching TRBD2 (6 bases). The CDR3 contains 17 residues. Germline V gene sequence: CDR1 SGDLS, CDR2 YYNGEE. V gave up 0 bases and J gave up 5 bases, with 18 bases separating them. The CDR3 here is CASSVEVGRDPNNEQFF. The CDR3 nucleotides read TGTGCCAGCAGCGTAGAGGTTGGGCGGGACCCCAACAATGAGCAGTTCTTC.

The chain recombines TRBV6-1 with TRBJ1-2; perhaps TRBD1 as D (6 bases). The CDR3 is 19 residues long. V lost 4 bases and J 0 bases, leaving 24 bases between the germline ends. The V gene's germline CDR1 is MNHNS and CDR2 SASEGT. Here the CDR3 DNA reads TGTGCCAGCAGTGGAACGTGGAACTCAGGGGACCCTACTAACTATGGCTACACCTTC. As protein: CASSGTWNSGDPTNYGYTF.

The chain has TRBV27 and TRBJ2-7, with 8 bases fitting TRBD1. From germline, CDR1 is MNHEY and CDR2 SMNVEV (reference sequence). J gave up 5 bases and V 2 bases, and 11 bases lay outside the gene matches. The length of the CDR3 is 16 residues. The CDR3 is CASSLAHQGAIHEQYF. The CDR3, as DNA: TGTGCCAGCAGTTTAGCCCATCAGGGGGCGATCCACGAGCAGTACTTC.

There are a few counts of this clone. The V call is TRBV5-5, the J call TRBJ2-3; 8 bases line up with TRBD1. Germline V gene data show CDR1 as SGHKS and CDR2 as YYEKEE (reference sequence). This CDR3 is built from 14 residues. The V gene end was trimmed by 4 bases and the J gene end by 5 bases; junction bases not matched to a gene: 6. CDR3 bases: TGTGCCAGCAGCCCGCAACAGGGGGGAGATACGCAGTATTTT. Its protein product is CASSPQQGGDTQYF.

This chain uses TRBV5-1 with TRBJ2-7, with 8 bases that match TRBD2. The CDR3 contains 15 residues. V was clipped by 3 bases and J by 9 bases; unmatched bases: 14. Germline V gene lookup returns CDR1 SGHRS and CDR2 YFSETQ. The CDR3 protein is CASSYNPGLGVVQYF. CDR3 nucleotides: TGCGCCAGCAGCTACAACCCGGGACTAGGGGTCGTGCAGTACTTC.

In DNA form, the CDR3 reads TGTGCCAGCAGTGGGAGGGGGGTATCTGGGGCCAACGTCCTGACTTTC. This codes for CASSGRGVSGANVLTF. The chain couples TRBV28 to TRBJ2-6; D possibly corresponds to TRBD2 (7 bases). The V and J ends lost 5 bases and 1 base respectively, with 12 bases between them. Germline V CDR1 and CDR2: MDHEN, SYDVKM. CDR3 size: 16 residues.

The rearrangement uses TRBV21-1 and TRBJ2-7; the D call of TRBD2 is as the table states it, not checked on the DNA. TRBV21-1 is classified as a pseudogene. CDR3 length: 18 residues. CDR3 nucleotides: TGTGCCAGCAGCAAAGCCCTTTGGTGGCGGCTGAGCTCCTACGAGCAGTACTTC. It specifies CASSKALWWRLSSYEQYF.

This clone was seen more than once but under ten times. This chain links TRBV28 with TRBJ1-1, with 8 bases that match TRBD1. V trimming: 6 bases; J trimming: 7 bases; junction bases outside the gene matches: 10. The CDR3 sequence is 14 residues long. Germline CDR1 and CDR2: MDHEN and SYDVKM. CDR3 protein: CASSVSRGRLEAFF. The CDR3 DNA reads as TGTGCCAGCAGCGTCTCCAGGGGGCGCCTTGAAGCTTTCTTT.

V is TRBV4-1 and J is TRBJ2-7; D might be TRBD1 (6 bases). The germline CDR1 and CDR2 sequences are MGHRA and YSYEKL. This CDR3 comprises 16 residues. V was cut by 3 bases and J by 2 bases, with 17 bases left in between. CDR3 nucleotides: TGCGCCAGCAGCCATCACACCACCGGACAGCCCTACGAGCAGTACTTC. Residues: CASSHHTTGQPYEQYF.

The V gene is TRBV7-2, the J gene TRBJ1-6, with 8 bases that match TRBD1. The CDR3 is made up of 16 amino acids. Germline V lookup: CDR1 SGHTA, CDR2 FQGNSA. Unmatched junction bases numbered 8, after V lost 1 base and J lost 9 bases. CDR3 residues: CASSLGYRGVRSPLHF. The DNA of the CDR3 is TGTGCCAGCAGCTTAGGGTACAGGGGGGTTCGTTCACCCCTCCACTTT.

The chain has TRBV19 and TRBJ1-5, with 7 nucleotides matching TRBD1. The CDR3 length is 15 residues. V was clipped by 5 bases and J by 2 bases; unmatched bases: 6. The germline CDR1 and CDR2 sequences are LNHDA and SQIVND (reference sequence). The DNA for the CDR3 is TGTGCCAGTAGTCCGCACAGGGGATGCAATCAGCCCCAGCATTTT. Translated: CASSPHRGCNQPQHF.

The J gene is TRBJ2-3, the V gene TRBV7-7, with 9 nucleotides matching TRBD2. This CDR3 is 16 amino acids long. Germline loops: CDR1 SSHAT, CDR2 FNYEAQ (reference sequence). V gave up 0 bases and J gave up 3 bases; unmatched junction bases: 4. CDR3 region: CASSLAAGGPTDTQYF. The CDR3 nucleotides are TGTGCCAGCAGCTTAGCGGCGGGAGGGCCAACAGATACGCAGTATTTT.

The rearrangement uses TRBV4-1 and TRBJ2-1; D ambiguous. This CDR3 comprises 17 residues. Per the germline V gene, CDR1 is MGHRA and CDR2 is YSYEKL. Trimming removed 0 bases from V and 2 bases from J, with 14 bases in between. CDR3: CASSQDGESYPYNEQFF. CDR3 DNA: TGCGCCAGCAGCCAAGATGGTGAGTCCTACCCCTACAATGAGCAGTTCTTC.

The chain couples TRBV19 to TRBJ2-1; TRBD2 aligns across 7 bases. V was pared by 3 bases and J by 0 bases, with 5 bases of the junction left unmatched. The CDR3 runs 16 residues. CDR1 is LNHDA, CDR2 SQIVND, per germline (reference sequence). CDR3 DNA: TGTGCCAGTAGTATTTGGGGCGGGAGCTCCTACAATGAGCAGTTCTTC. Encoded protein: CASSIWGGSSYNEQFF.

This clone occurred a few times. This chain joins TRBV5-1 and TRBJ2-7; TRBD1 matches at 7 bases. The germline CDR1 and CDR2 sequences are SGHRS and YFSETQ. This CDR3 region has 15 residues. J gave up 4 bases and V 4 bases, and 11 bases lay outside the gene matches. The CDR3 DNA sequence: TGCGCCAGCAGCCCAGACAGGGATTTGGGGTACGAGCAGTACTTC. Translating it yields CASSPDRDLGYEQYF.

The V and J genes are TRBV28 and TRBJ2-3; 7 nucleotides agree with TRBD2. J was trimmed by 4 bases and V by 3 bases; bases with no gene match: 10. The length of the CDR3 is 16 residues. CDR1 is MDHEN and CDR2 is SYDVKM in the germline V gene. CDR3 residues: CASSFPDLRGADTQYF. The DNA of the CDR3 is TGTGCCAGCAGTTTTCCCGACCTCCGGGGGGCAGATACGCAGTATTTT.

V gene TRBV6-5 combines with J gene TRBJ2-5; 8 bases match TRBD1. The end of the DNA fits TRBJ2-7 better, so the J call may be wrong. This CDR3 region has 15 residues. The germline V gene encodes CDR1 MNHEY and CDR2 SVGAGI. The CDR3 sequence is CASSYRDRRSYEQYF. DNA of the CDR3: TGTGCCAGCAGTTACCGGGACAGGCGTTCCTACGAGCAGTACTTC.

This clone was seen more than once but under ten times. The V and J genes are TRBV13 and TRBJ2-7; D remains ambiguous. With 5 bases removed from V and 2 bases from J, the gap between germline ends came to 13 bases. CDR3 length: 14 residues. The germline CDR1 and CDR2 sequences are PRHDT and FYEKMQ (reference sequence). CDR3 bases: TGTGCCAGCAGCGGGCGATCAAGGCCCTACGAGCAGTACTTC. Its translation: CASSGRSRPYEQYF.

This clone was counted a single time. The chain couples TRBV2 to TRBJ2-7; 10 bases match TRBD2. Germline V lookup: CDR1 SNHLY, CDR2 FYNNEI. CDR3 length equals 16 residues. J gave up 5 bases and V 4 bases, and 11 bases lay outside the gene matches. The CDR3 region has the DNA TGTGCCAGCAGTGTCCCAGCGGGAGGGCTGAAGAACGAGCAGTACTTC. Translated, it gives CASSVPAGGLKNEQYF.

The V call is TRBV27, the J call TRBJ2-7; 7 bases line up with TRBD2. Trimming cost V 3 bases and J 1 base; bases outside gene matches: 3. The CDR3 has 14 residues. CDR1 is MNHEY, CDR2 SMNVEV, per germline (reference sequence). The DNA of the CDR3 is TGTGCCAGCAGTTTCGGGAGGCGGTCCTACGAGCAGTACTTC. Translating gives CASSFGRRSYEQYF.